The 7 T cell receptor beta chains below were found in one sample sequenced in a study of monozygotic twins with inflammatory bowel disease. Reanalyzing the 5' RACE reads, TCRdb keeps one entry per CDR3 protein, without DNA. This repertoire comprises some 99,000 distinct CDR3 sequences; its ten largest clones make up over 10%. The sample was blood. These receptors all stem from a human donor with ulcerative colitis or Crohn's disease, or a healthy co-twin of an affected twin (not recorded which).

CDR3 sequence: CASSFRVWDRDNQPQHF. V gene TRBV7-8 combines with J gene TRBJ1-5; TCRdb outputs TRBD1, but without DNA this stays unchecked. The CDR3 length is 17 residues. Germline CDR1 and CDR2: SGHVS and FQNEAQ.

The chain uses TRBV28 and TRBJ1-1. From germline, CDR1 is MDHEN and CDR2 SYDVKM. This CDR3 comprises 16 residues. CDR3 protein: CASNPDRRHLNTEAFF. Full variable domain (missing parts from reference TRBV28 and TRBJ1-1): DVKVTQSSRYLVKRTGEKVFLECVQDMDHENMFWYRQDPGLGLRLIYFSYDVKMKEKGDIPEGYSVSREKKERFSLILESASTNQTSMYLCASNPDRRHLNTEAFFGQGTRLTVV.

V gene TRBV6-4 combines with J gene TRBJ2-1. The CDR3 totals 14 residues. Per germline, CDR1 MRHNA and CDR2 SNTAGT. The CDR3: CASSDSSGYNEQFF.

V is TRBV7-2 and J is TRBJ1-6. Germline values: CDR1 SGHTA, CDR2 FQGNSA. The CDR3 is 12 amino acids. This chain's CDR3 is CASSSQYSPLHF. The full variable domain, its missing parts supplied by reference TRBV7-2 and TRBJ1-6, is GAGVSQSPSNKVTEKGKDVELRCDPISGHTALYWYRQSLGQGLEFLIYFQGNSAPDKSGLPSDRFSAERTGGSVSTLTIQRTQQEDSAVYLCASSSQYSPLHFGNGTRLTVT.

The chain has TRBV7-2 and TRBJ1-5; TCRdb designates TRBD1, a call that cannot be tested without DNA. The CDR3 extends over 17 amino acids. Looked up from germline, CDR1 is SGHTA and CDR2 is FQGNSA. The chain's CDR3 is CASSLGQGVYSNQPQHF.

V is TRBV9 and J is TRBJ2-7; TCRdb designates TRBD2, a call that cannot be tested without DNA. The CDR3 is made up of 17 amino acids. CDR1 and CDR2 (germline): SGDLS, YYNGEE. CDR3: CASSGGTSGRGIYEQYF.

The V call is TRBV20-1, the J call TRBJ2-7. Germline CDR1 DFQATT, CDR2 SNEGSKA (reference sequence). The CDR3 runs 13 residues. The CDR3 sequence is CSAYPRNSYEQYF.